This T cell receptor beta chain was recovered during a study of OX40 agonist ivuxolimab in advanced cancers. The assay was immunoSEQ multiplex PCR, and TCRdb's table has in-frame clones only and misses some. This sample has some 100,000 clones, with under 85% found just once. Study observations and caveats: Among some nonresponders, normalized T-cell clonal expansion was also low. Both blood CD4+ and CD8+ T cells showed clonal growth by week 6 at 0.1 to 3.0 mg/kg.

Regarding this clone: The antigen remains undetermined.

Germline V gene sequence: CDR1 KGHSH, CDR2 LQKENI. V dropped 1 base and J dropped 2 bases, with 8 bases sitting between them. This CDR3 region has 14 residues. This sequence joins TRBV18 and TRBJ1-1; TRBD1 might be the D (5 bases). Here the sequenced sample was CD4+ or CD8+ T cells sorted from blood, taken in a trial of the OX40 agonist ivuxolimab. The TCR comes from an adult with an advanced solid tumor such as melanoma, head and neck, liver or kidney cancer. CDR3 DNA: TGTGCCAGCTCACCACGGGGGGATAACACTGAAGCTTTCTTT. Protein sequence: CASSPRGDNTEAFF. Looking up the rest from reference TRBV18 and TRBJ1-1 gives the full variable domain: NAGVMQNPRHLVRRRGQEARLRCSPMKGHSHVYWYRQLPEEGLKFMVYLQKENIIDESGMPKERFSAEFPKEGPSILRIQQVVRGDSAAYFCASSPRGDNTEAFFGQGTRLTVV.